The source of this TCR beta chain is a study of shared clonotypes between healthy human individuals. The overall study: Per donor, three plates held CD4 naive cells, three held CD4 memory, two held CD8 naive and one held CD8 memory.

Only in-frame clones appear in the TCRdb table, and some are missing; sequencing was by immunoSEQ multiplex PCR. The sample records some 1.5 million clones, approximately 96% being singletons. The sequenced sample was naive CD4+ T cells sorted from blood. Subset indicated: CD45RA+ positively selected. This TCR was recovered from a young man in good health.

CDR3 amino acids: CASSVTDRVGSSSGANVLTF. Here the CDR3 DNA reads TGTGCCAGCAGTGTAACAGACAGGGTTGGGTCTAGCTCTGGGGCCAACGTCCTGACTTTC. The chain uses TRBV6-1 and TRBJ2-6, with 7 bases identical to TRBD1. The V and J ends lost 4 bases and 0 bases, in that order; junction bases with no gene match: 15. Germline-derived CDR1 and CDR2 are MNHNS and SASEGT. This CDR3 region has 20 residues.